This record covers a single TCR beta chain. This CDR3 region has 16 residues. V gave up 1 base and J gave up 2 bases; unmatched junction bases: 7. Looked up from germline, CDR1 is SGHRS and CDR2 is YFSETQ. Data came from immunoSEQ multiplex PCR; TCRdb stores just in-frame clones and leaves some out. The data hold around 100,000 clones, with 85% to 90% observed a single time. This record comes from a study of blood T cell repertoires in COVID-19. Study in general: Acute and convalescent COVID-19 specimens originated in the United States, Italy and Spain.

The chain couples TRBV5-1 to TRBJ1-1, with 8 bases identical to TRBD1. The specimen sequenced was peripheral blood. This receptor was identified in a human donor in a cohort sampled during active COVID-19. CDR3 in amino acids: CASSLSSGQGNTEAFF. As DNA, the CDR3 is TGCGCCAGCAGCTTGTCGTCCGGACAGGGAAACACTGAAGCTTTCTTT.